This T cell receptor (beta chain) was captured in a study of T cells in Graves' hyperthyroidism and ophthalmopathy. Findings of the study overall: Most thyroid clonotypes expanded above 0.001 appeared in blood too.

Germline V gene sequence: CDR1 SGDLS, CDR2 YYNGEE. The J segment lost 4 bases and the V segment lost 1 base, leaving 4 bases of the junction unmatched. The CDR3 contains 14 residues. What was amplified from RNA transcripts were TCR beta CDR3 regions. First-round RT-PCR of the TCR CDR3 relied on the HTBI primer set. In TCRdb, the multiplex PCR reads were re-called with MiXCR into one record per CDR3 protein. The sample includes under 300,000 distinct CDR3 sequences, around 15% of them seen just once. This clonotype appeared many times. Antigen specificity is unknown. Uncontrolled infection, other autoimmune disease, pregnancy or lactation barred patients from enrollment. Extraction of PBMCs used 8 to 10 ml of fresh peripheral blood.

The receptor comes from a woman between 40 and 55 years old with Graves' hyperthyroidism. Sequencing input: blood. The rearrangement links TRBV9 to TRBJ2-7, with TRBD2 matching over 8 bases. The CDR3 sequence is CASSVTSGSYEQYF. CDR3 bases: TGTGCCAGCAGCGTAACCAGCGGGAGTTACGAGCAGTACTTC. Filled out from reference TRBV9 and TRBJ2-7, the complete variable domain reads DSGVTQTPKHLITATGQRVTLRCSPRSGDLSVYWYQQSLDQGLQFLIQYYNGEERAKGNILERFSAQQFPDLHSELNLSSLELGDSALYFCASSVTSGSYEQYFGPGTRLTVT.